The TCR beta chain described here comes from a study of blood T cells in healthy people across ages. Study information: Capturing about one barcoded beta molecule per two T cells was achieved by template switching. Findings and limits, study-wide: Strong correlation existed between TCR beta diversity and naive T cell percentage.

V lost 8 bases and J lost 5, with 13 bases in between. Germline V CDR1 and CDR2: SGHTA, FQGNSA. This CDR3 has 13 amino acids. Next came a second PCR, run for about 6 to 12 cycles, which used a sample-barcoded 5' primer along with a J-beta primer mix. One entry per CDR3 protein, called by TCRdb with MiXCR from the 5' RACE reads. The sample consists of around 1,900,000 distinct CDR3 sequences, approximately 39% of them appearing once. A note on this clonotype: As yet, its antigen is unknown.

The chain recombines TRBV7-2 with TRBJ2-1; unclear D gene. This sequence was found in a human donor in good health. Sequenced material: blood. The CDR3 region is CASGGGPNNEQFF. The CDR3 DNA reads TGTGCCAGCGGTGGCGGACCGAACAATGAGCAGTTCTTC.